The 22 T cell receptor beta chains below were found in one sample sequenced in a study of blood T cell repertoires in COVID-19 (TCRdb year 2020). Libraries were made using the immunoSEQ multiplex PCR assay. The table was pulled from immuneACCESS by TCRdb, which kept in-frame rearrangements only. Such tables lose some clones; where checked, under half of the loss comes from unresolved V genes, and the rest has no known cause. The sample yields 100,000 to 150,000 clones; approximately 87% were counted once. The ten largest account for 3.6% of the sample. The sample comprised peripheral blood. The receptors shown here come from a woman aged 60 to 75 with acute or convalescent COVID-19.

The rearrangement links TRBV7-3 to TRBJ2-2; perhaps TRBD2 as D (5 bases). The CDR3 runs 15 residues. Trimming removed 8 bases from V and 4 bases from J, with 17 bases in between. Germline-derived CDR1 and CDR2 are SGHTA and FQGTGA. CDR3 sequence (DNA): TGTGCCAGCCTGTGGAGACTAACCCTCACCGGGGAGCTGTTTTTT. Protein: CASLWRLTLTGELFF. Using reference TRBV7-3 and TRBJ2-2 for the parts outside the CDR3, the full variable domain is GAGVSQTPSNKVTEKGKYVELRCDPISGHTALYWYRQSLGQGPEFLIYFQGTGAADDSGLPNDRFFAVRPEGSVSTLKIQRTERGDSAVYLCASLWRLTLTGELFFGEGSRLTVL.

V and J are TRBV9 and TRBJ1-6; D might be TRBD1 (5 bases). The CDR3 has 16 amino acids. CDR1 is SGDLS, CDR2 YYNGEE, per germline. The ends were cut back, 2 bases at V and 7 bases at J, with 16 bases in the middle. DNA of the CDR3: TGTGCCAGCAGCGTTGACGGTGGGGGGGTAAATTCACCCCTCCACTTT. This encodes CASSVDGGGVNSPLHF.

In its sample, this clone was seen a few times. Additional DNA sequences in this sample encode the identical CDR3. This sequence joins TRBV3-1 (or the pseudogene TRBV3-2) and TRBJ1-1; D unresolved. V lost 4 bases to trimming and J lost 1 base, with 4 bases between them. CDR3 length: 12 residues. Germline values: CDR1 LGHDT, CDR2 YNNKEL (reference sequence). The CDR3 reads CASSPGNTEAFF. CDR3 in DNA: TGTGCCAGCAGCCCGGGGAACACTGAAGCTTTCTTT.

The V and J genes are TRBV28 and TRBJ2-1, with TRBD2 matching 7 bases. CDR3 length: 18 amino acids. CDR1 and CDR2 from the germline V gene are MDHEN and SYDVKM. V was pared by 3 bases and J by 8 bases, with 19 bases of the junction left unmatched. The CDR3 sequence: CASSFPSRGGGSFHEQFF. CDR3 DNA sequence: TGTGCCAGCAGTTTCCCCTCCCGGGGTGGCGGGAGTTTCCATGAGCAGTTCTTC. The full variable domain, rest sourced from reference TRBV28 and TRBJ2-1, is DVKVTQSSRYLVKRTGEKVFLECVQDMDHENMFWYRQDPGLGLRLIYFSYDVKMKEKGDIPEGYSVSREKKERFSLILESASTNQTSMYLCASSFPSRGGGSFHEQFFGPGTRLTVL.

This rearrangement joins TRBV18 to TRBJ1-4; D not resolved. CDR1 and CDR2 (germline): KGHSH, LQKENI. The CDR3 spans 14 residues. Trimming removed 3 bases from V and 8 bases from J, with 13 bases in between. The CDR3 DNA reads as TGTGCCAGCTCACCTCCGACCGCTAGGGAAAAACTGTTTTTT. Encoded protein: CASSPPTAREKLFF.

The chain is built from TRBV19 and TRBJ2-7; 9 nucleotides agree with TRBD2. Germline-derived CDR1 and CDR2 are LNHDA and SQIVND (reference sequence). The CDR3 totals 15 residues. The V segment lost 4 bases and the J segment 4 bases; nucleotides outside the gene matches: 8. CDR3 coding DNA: TGTGCCAGTAGTAATTGGCGGGAGGGCCAGTACGAGCAGTACGTC. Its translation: CASSNWREGQYEQYV.

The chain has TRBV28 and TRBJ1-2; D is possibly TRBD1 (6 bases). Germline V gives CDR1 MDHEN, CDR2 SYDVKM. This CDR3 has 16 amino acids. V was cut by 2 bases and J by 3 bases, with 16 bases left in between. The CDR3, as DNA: TGTGCCAGCAGTTTAGGGACCGAACAGGGCTACTATGGCTACACCTTC. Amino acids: CASSLGTEQGYYGYTF.

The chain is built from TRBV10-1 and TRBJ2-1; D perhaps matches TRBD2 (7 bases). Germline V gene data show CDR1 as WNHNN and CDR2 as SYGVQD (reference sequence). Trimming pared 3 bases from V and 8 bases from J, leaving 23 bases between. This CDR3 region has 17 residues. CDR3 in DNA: TGCGCCAGCAGTGATGGGGCTTTGATTCCGGGGGGCGATGAGCAGTTCTTC. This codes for CASSDGALIPGGDEQFF.

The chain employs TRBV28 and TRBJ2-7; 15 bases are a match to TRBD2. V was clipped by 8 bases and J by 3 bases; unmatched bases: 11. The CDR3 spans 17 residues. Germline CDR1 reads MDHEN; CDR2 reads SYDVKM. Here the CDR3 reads CASHGTSGRSRLYEQYF. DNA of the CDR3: TGTGCCAGCCACGGGACTAGCGGGAGGTCAAGACTCTACGAGCAGTACTTC.

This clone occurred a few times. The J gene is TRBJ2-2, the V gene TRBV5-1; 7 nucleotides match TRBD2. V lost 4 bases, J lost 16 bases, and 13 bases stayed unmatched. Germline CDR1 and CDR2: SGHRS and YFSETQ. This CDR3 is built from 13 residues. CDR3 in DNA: TGCGCCAGCAGCCGGGCTGGCACTAGCGATAAGTTTTTT. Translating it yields CASSRAGTSDKFF.

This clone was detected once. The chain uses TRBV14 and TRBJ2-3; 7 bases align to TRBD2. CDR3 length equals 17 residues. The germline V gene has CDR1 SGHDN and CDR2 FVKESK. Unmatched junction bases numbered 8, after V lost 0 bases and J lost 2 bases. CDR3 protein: CASSQDRGEGPTDTQYF. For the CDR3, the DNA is TGTGCCAGCAGCCAAGACCGGGGGGAGGGTCCCACAGATACGCAGTATTTT.

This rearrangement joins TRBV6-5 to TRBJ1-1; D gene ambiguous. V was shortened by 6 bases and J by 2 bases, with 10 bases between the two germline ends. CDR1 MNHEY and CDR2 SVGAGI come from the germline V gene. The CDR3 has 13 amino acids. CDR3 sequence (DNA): TGTGCCAGCAGCGGTACAGAAAACACTGAAGCTTTCTTT. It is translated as CASSGTENTEAFF.

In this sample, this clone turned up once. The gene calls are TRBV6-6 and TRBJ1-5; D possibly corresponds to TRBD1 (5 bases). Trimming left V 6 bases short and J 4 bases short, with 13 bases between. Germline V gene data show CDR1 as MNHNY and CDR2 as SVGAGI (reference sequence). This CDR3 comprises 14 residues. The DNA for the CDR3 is TGTGCCAGCAGCCCTATCGCAGGGAATCAGCCCCAGCATTTT. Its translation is CASSPIAGNQPQHF.

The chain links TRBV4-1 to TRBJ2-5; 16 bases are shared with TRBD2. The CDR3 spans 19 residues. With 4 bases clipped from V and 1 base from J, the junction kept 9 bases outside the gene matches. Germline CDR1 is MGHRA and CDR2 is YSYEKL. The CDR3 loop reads CASSLRHGTSGRAQETQYF. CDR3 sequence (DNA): TGCGCCAGCAGCCTGAGGCATGGGACTAGCGGGAGGGCCCAAGAGACCCAGTACTTC.

The CDR3 here is CASSGQGFTEAFF. CDR3 nucleotide sequence: TGTGCCAGCAGCGGGCAGGGGTTCACTGAAGCTTTCTTT. The V call is TRBV12-3 or TRBV12-4, the J call TRBJ1-1, with D possibly TRBD1 on 6 matching bases. This CDR3 is 13 amino acids long. V was cut by 6 bases and J by 4 bases, with 12 bases left in between.

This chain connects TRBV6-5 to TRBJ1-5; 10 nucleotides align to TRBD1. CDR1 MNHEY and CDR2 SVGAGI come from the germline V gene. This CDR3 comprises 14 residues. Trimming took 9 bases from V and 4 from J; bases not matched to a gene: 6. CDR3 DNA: TGTGCCAGTCTGGACAGGGGGTTTAATCAGCCCCAGCATTTT. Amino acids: CASLDRGFNQPQHF.

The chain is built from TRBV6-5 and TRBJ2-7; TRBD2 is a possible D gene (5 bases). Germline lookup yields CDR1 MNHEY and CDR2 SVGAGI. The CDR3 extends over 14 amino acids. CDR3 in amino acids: CASSPAYGSGEQYV. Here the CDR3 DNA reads TGCGCCAGCAGCCCCGCATATGGGAGCGGTGAGCAGTACGTC.

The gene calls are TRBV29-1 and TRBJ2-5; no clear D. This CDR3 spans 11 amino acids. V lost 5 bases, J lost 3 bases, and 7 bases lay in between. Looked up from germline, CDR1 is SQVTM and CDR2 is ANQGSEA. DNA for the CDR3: TGCAGCGTTCGCAGCGAAGAGACCCAGTACTTC. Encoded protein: CSVRSEETQYF.

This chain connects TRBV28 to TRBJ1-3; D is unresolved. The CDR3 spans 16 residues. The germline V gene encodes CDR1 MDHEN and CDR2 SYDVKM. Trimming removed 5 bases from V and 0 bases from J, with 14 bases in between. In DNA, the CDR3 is TGTGCCAGCAGTCCTGTTAACTGGTACTCTGGAAACACCATATATTTT. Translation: CASSPVNWYSGNTIYF.

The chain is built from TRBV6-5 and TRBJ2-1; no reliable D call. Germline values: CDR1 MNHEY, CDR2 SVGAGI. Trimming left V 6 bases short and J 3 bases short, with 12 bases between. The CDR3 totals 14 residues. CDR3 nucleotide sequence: TGTGCCAGCAGCCTATCTAACTACTACAATGAGCAGTTCTTC. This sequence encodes CASSLSNYYNEQFF.

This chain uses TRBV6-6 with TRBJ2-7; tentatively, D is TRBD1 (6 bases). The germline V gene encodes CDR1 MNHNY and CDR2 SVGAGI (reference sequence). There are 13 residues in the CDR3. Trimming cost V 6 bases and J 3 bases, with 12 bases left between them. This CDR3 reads CASSTTGIYEQYF. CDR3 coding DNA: TGTGCCAGCAGCACCACAGGGATCTACGAGCAGTACTTC.

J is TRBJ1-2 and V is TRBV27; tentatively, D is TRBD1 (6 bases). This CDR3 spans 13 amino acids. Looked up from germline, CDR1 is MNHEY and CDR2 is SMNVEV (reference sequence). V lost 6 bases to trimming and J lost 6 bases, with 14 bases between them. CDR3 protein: CASRRTGTDGYTF. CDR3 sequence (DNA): TGTGCCAGCAGAAGAACAGGGACGGATGGCTACACCTTC.